What follows are 2 T cell receptor beta chains derived from one specimen sequenced in a study of CDR3 diversity in severe acne. MiXCR was run by TCRdb on the PCR reads, yielding one entry per CDR3 protein. This table holds more than 80,000 distinct CDR3 sequences, roughly 49% found once. Sequencing was done on a sample of blood. The receptors shown here come from a male donor with severe acne vulgaris.

V usage is TRBV9 and J usage is TRBJ2-3, with TRBD2 as a possible D gene (5 bases). The CDR3 is made up of 13 amino acids. Trimming removed 5 bases at V and 8 bases at J, with 15 bases between. Germline V CDR1 and CDR2: SGDLS, YYNGEE. CDR3 region: CASSFRSGGTQYF. The CDR3 nucleotides are TGTGCCAGCAGTTTCCGTTCTGGAGGTACGCAGTATTTT.

This clonotype has more than one count but fewer than ten. V gene TRBV12-3 or TRBV12-4 combines with J gene TRBJ1-5, with D perhaps TRBD1 (5 bases). Trimming took off 3 bases at V and 6 bases at J, with 9 bases between the two ends. The CDR3 totals 13 residues. CDR3 in DNA: TGTGCCAGCAGTTTGGGGGGTGGTCAGCCCCAGCATTTT. Its protein product is CASSLGGGQPQHF.